A selection of T cell receptor beta chains follows, all from one sample in a study of T cell responses to AZD1222 COVID-19 vaccine. TCRdb's table, derived via immunoSEQ multiplex PCR, lists solely in-frame clones and lacks some. The sample lists 80,000 to 100,000 clones, roughly 85% seen once, with 3.4% in the top ten. The sequenced sample was peripheral blood, obtained 28 days after the second AZD1222 dose. Source of these receptors: an adult who received the AZD1222 COVID-19 vaccine. CDR3s include the opening cysteine and the closing phenylalanine or tryptophan. The D gene is left open where the match is weak. Not every row has a clone size; where given, it reads once, few, many or a size class.

length,D,V,size,J,DNA,CDR3
14,-,TRBV15,few,TRBJ2-7,TGTGCCACCAGCAGAGAGGGGAGAGTCGGGGAGCAGTACTTC,CATSREGRVGEQYF
11,-,TRBV10-1,-,TRBJ1-1,TGCGCCAGCAGTATTGGAACTGAAGCTTTCTTT,CASSIGTEAFF
12,-,TRBV28,-,TRBJ2-7,TGTGCCAGCAGTTTACAGGGGTTCGAGCAGTACTTC,CASSLQGFEQYF
13,-,TRBV7-9,-,TRBJ2-3,TGTGCCAGCAGCCCCGGTAGCACAGATACGCAGTATTTT,CASSPGSTDTQYF
14,-,TRBV18,-,TRBJ1-3,TGTGCCAGCTCAAGTCAGCCCTCTGGAAACACCATATATTTT,CASSSQPSGNTIYF
17,-,TRBV23-1,-,TRBJ2-3,TGCGCCAGCAGTCCCCCGGGGAAGTTACACAGCACAGATACGCAGTATTTT,CASSPPGKLHSTDTQYF
14,-,TRBV19,-,TRBJ1-1,TGTGCCAGTAGTCTGGGTTGGGGTGACACTGAAGCTTTCTTT,CASSLGWGDTEAFF
13,-,TRBV28,-,TRBJ1-2,TGTGCCAGCAGTTTGCCAGGGAAGTATGGCTACACCTTC,CASSLPGKYGYTF
15,-,TRBV6-5,-,TRBJ2-3,TGTGCCAGCAGGGAGACCTCTACTAGCACAGATACGCAGTATTTT,CASRETSTSTDTQYF
15,TRBD1,TRBV28,-,TRBJ1-5,TGTGCCAGCAGTACCTACAGGGGAAGCAATCAGCCCCAGCATTTT,CASSTYRGSNQPQHF
13,TRBD1,TRBV19,-,TRBJ1-1,TGTGCCACCCAGACCCCGGGACAGGGATACGCTTTCTTT,CATQTPGQGYAFF
14,TRBD1,TRBV15,few,TRBJ2-5,TGTGCCACCAGCAAATACAGGGGGCTAGAGACCCAGTACTTC,CATSKYRGLETQYF
13,-,TRBV9,-,TRBJ1-3,TGTGCCAGCAGCGTAGACAGGGACAACACCATATATTTT,CASSVDRDNTIYF
16,-,TRBV6-1,-,TRBJ1-6,TGTGCCAGCAGTGACGACCTGAGCTCCTATAATTCACCCCTCCACTTT,CASSDDLSSYNSPLHF
19,TRBD1,TRBV27,-,TRBJ1-5,TGTGCCAGCAGTTTCATGAGGGGACAGGGATCCGGGGCCCTTCAGCCCCAGCATTTT,CASSFMRGQGSGALQPQHF
14,-,TRBV24-1,-,TRBJ2-3,TGTGCCACCAGTGAACCGGGACTGTCAGATACGCAGTATTTT,CATSEPGLSDTQYF
16,TRBD2,TRBV4-1,once,TRBJ2-3,TGCGCCAGCAGCCAATCGACTAGCGGGGGGACAGATACGCAGTATTTT,CASSQSTSGGTDTQYF
13,-,TRBV10-3,-,TRBJ2-7,TGTGCCACCCTGGGACTTTCGACCTACGAGCAGTACTTC,CATLGLSTYEQYF
16,-,TRBV5-1,-,TRBJ1-2,TGCGCCAGCAGCTTGGGGTATTCGGCAGCCAACTATGGCTACACCTTC,CASSLGYSAANYGYTF
16,TRBD2,TRBV7-7,-,TRBJ2-1,TGTGCCAGCAGCCCTACTAGCGGGGGCTCCTACAATGAGCAGTTCTTC,CASSPTSGGSYNEQFF
13,-,TRBV2,-,TRBJ1-1,TGTGCCACCAAGCGGGACACGAACACTGAAGCTTTCTTT,CATKRDTNTEAFF
17,TRBD1,TRBV6-2/TRBV6-3,-,TRBJ2-4,TGTGCCAGCAGTTCCTGGACAGGGCCTCTAGACAAAAACATTCAGTACTTC,CASSSWTGPLDKNIQYF
14,-,TRBV9,-,TRBJ2-2,TGTGCCAGCAGCGAGGGACTTCCCGACGGGGAGCTGTTTTTT,CASSEGLPDGELFF
13,-,TRBV11-2,-,TRBJ1-6,TGTGCCAGCAGCCGAGGTAGGGAAGTACCCCTCCACTTT,CASSRGREVPLHF
12,-,TRBV28,-,TRBJ1-5,TGTGCCAGCAGTTTAACGTATCAGCCCCAGCATTTT,CASSLTYQPQHF
14,-,TRBV6-5,-,TRBJ1-6,TGTGCCAGCAGTTTCACAGGGAATTATTCACCCCTCCACTTT,CASSFTGNYSPLHF
16,TRBD1,TRBV6-6,-,TRBJ1-1,TGTGCCAGCAGTTATCCGGGACAGGGGATGGGCACTGAAGCTTTCTTT,CASSYPGQGMGTEAFF
16,-,TRBV6-5,-,TRBJ1-3,TGTGCCAGCAGTTACGAGGGGTTTAGTTCTGGAAACACCATATATTTT,CASSYEGFSSGNTIYF
16,TRBD2,TRBV5-1,-,TRBJ2-3,TGCGCCAGCAGCTTGTTGACTAGCGGGAGACAAGATACGCAGTATTTT,CASSLLTSGRQDTQYF
13,-,TRBV29-1,-,TRBJ1-1,TGCAGCGTGGGCGTGGGGGGCGACACTGAAGCTTTCTTT,CSVGVGGDTEAFF